One sample yielded the 16 T cell receptor beta chains listed below, sequenced in a study of T cell changes during pregnancy in multiple sclerosis. Here immunoSEQ multiplex PCR was the method, and the copy in TCRdb shows in-frame clones only, minus some. The repertoire has fewer than 45,000 clones, approximately 90% of them found once; the top ten carry 0.78%. The sequencing used CD4+ T cells from peripheral blood mononuclear cells, collected after pregnancy. These receptors came from a female donor in good health, enrolled as a control in a pregnancy study.

The chain recombines TRBV7-9 with TRBJ2-5; possibly TRBD1 for D (5 bases). Germline V lookup: CDR1 SEHNR, CDR2 FQNEAQ (reference sequence). The CDR3 is 15 residues long. Trimming took off 1 base at V and 1 base at J, with 10 bases between the two ends. CDR3 coding DNA: TGTGCCAGCAGCTTAGGGACAAGGGGCCAAGAGACCCAGTACTTC. This encodes CASSLGTRGQETQYF.

The gene calls are TRBV5-6 and TRBJ2-5; D is ambiguous. V lost 5 bases to trimming and J lost 5 bases, with 13 bases between them. CDR1 and CDR2 from the germline V gene are SGHDT and YYEEEE. The CDR3 consists of 13 residues. The CDR3 DNA follows: TGTGCCAGCAGTCTAGATATCTCCGAGACCCAGTACTTC. Translating it yields CASSLDISETQYF.

The V and J genes are TRBV5-6 and TRBJ2-7; TRBD2 matches at 10 bases. With 2 bases clipped from V and 7 bases from J, the junction kept 6 bases outside the gene matches. Germline CDR1 is SGHDT and CDR2 is YYEEEE. CDR3 size: 14 residues. CDR3 in amino acids: CASSLAGGPGEQYF. CDR3 nucleotides: TGTGCCAGCAGCTTAGCGGGAGGGCCGGGGGAGCAGTACTTC.

The CDR3 loop is CASRDGTLNYGYTF. The CDR3 nucleotides are TGTGCCAGTAGGGATGGGACACTGAACTATGGCTACACCTTC. The rearrangement uses TRBV19 and TRBJ1-2; possible D gene TRBD1, 6 bases. V gave up 6 bases and J gave up 2 bases, with 13 bases separating them. Per germline, CDR1 LNHDA and CDR2 SQIVND (reference sequence). The CDR3 spans 14 residues.

The V call is TRBV15, the J call TRBJ2-7; 7 bases map to TRBD2. Germline V gene lookup returns CDR1 LNHNV and CDR2 YYDKDF (reference sequence). The CDR3 is 18 residues long. V dropped 0 bases and J dropped 0; count of bases not matched to a gene: 11. The DNA for the CDR3 is TGTGCCACCAGCAGAGATCTCAGCGGGGACGGGAGCTCCTACGAGCAGTACTTC. It yields the protein CATSRDLSGDGSSYEQYF. Variable domain in full (rest from reference TRBV15 and TRBJ2-7): DAMVIQNPRYQVTQFGKPVTLSCSQTLNHNVMYWYQQKSSQAPKLLFHYYDKDFNNEADTPDNFQSRRPNTSFCFLDIRSPGLGDTAMYLCATSRDLSGDGSSYEQYFGPGTRLTVT.

The chain combines TRBV7-8 with TRBJ2-5, with a possible D match to TRBD1 (6 bases). This CDR3 has 16 amino acids. V lost 1 base and J lost 2, with 14 bases in between. Germline CDR1 reads SGHVS; CDR2 reads FQNEAQ. The CDR3 protein is CASSLGFGQKQETQYF. The DNA for the CDR3 is TGTGCCAGCAGCTTAGGGTTCGGACAGAAGCAAGAGACCCAGTACTTC.

The chain is built from TRBV5-6 and TRBJ2-1; 8 bases agree with TRBD2. CDR1 is SGHDT and CDR2 is YYEEEE in the germline V gene. The V gene end was trimmed by 2 bases and the J gene end by 2 bases; junction bases not matched to a gene: 6. The CDR3 length is 16 residues. The CDR3 nucleotides read TGTGCCAGCAGCTTTAGCGGGGCTAAGACCTACAATGAGCAGTTCTTC. This sequence encodes CASSFSGAKTYNEQFF. The full variable domain, in which reference TRBV5-6 and TRBJ2-1 provide the parts outside the CDR3, is DAGVTQSPTHLIKTRGQQVTLRCSPKSGHDTVSWYQQALGQGPQFIFQYYEEEERQRGNFPDRFSGHQFPNYSSELNVNALLLGDSALYLCASSFSGAKTYNEQFFGPGTRLTVL.

This clone was detected only once. The chain uses TRBV7-8 and TRBJ1-5, with a weak D call TRBD1 (5 bases). CDR3 length equals 16 residues. V was cut by 1 base and J by 7 bases, with 17 bases left in between. CDR1 is SGHVS, CDR2 FQNEAQ, per germline. CDR3 sequence: CASSLVGGGWGQPQHF. For the CDR3, the DNA is TGTGCCAGCAGCTTAGTGGGGGGGGGATGGGGGCAGCCCCAGCATTTT.

V gene TRBV6-6 combines with J gene TRBJ1-1, with TRBD1 as a possible D gene (5 bases). V was pared by 7 bases and J by 5 bases, with 23 bases between. Germline V CDR1 and CDR2: MNHNY, SVGAGI (reference sequence). This CDR3 contains 16 residues. CDR3 bases: TGTGCCAGCACTTATCCCATGAATATAAGGGGAACTGAAGCTTTCTTT. It translates to CASTYPMNIRGTEAFF.

The chain couples TRBV12-5 to TRBJ2-1, with 9 bases aligning to TRBD1. The CDR3 runs 17 residues. CDR1 is LGHNT and CDR2 is FRNRAP in the germline V gene. V shed 0 bases and J 10 bases; nucleotides not matched to a gene: 13. For the CDR3, the DNA is TGTGCTAGTGGTTTGGTGACCCGGGACAGGGTAGATGGGGAGCAGTTCTTC. Translation gives CASGLVTRDRVDGEQFF.

The CDR3 here is CASSQGGTLSYEQYF. CDR3 nucleotide sequence: TGTGCCAGCAGCCAAGGGGGGACACTTTCCTACGAGCAGTACTTC. The chain recombines TRBV4-2 with TRBJ2-7, with D perhaps TRBD1 (6 bases). This CDR3 is 15 amino acids long. The germline CDR1 and CDR2 sequences are LGHNA and YNFKEQ. V shed 1 base and J shed 1 base, with 11 bases lying between them.

The chain carries TRBV5-1 and TRBJ2-1; 9 bases are shared with TRBD2. V lost 7 bases, J lost 8 bases, and 16 bases stayed unmatched. In germline, CDR1 is SGHRS, CDR2 YFSETQ. This CDR3 spans 16 amino acids. CDR3 DNA sequence: TGCGCCAGCCGAACTAGCGGGCCCTCCCAGGCCGATGAGCAGTTCTTC. It yields the protein CASRTSGPSQADEQFF.

The chain couples TRBV5-4 to TRBJ2-1, with D possibly TRBD2 on 6 matching bases. Germline-derived CDR1 and CDR2 are SGHNT and YYREEE (reference sequence). The CDR3 sequence is 16 residues long. The V end lost 2 bases, the J end lost 8 bases, and 20 bases lay between the germline ends. The CDR3: CASSLVGLTKDHEQFF. CDR3 bases: TGTGCCAGCAGCTTAGTGGGACTCACCAAGGATCATGAGCAGTTCTTC.

This chain uses TRBV5-4 with TRBJ2-2; D possibly corresponds to TRBD1 (6 bases). Germline CDR1 is SGHNT and CDR2 is YYREEE (reference sequence). CDR3 length: 16 amino acids. The V end was cut by 1 base, the J end by 2 bases, with 12 bases between. The CDR3 protein is CASSLMGASNTGELFF. In DNA form, the CDR3 reads TGTGCCAGCAGCTTGATGGGGGCCAGTAACACCGGGGAGCTGTTTTTT.

This clone was recorded once. The chain is built from TRBV9 and TRBJ1-3; D gene uncertain. The V end lost 0 bases, the J end lost 0 bases, and 7 bases lay between the germline ends. The CDR3 is 15 amino acids. From germline, CDR1 is SGDLS and CDR2 YYNGEE. The chain's CDR3 is CASSVAGSSGNTIYF. The CDR3 region has the DNA TGTGCCAGCAGCGTAGCTGGCAGCTCTGGAAACACCATATATTTT.

The chain uses TRBV7-3 and TRBJ2-5; TRBD1 matches 9 bases. CDR1 SGHTA and CDR2 FQGTGA come from the germline V gene. The trim removed 0 bases at V and 5 bases at J, leaving 4 bases unmatched. CDR3 length equals 15 residues. This chain's CDR3 is CASSLTGQGRETQYF. Here the CDR3 DNA reads TGTGCCAGCAGCTTAACTGGACAGGGGAGGGAGACCCAGTACTTC.